This TCR beta chain comes out of a study of T cell responses to AZD1222 COVID-19 vaccine. Findings and caveats of the study: Among the donors, most were white British and more were female, and clonal diversity was possibly underestimated. Spike-specific TCR breadth rose after two AZD1222 doses, and depth rose as well. Nearly half of spike-specific TCRs reportedly target variant regions that are unmutated in the B.1.351 and B.1.1.7 variants.

This clone was seen only once. Antigen unknown. The J segment lost 5 bases and the V segment lost 6 bases, leaving 6 bases of the junction unmatched. CDR3 length equals 13 residues. CDR1 is SQVTM, CDR2 ANQGSEA, per germline. Here immunoSEQ multiplex PCR was the method, and the copy in TCRdb shows in-frame clones only, minus some. The table records approximately 170,000 clones, 85% to 95% of them present only once. Second-dose schedules of about 4 or about 12 weeks were combined. The clonotype originates from an adult who received the AZD1222 COVID-19 vaccine. The rearrangement joins TRBV29-1 to TRBJ1-5, with 8 bases identical to TRBD1. Sequenced here: peripheral blood, sampled 28 days after the second AZD1222 dose. The chain's CDR3 is CSVRQGRDQPQHF. For the CDR3, the DNA is TGCAGCGTCAGACAGGGGAGGGATCAGCCCCAGCATTTT.